The 18 T cell receptor beta chains in this list originate from one sample, sequenced in a study of patients and donors after allogeneic stem cell transplantation. A single record per CDR3 protein comes from TCRdb applying MiXCR to the RT-PCR reads. Here the sample spans 410,000 or so distinct CDR3 sequences, 16% being singletons. The sample was blood, either unsorted or a sorted T cell fraction (not recorded which). Receptors originate from a human donor who was either an allogeneic HSCT recipient or a stem cell or donor lymphocyte infusion donor (not recorded which). It is not recorded whose cells these are; they may come from a transplant donor.

The chain combines TRBV18 with TRBJ2-5; no firm D call. This CDR3 comprises 12 residues. The germline V gene has CDR1 KGHSH and CDR2 LQKENI. The germline V and J ends were trimmed by 2 bases and 4 bases, with 5 bases remaining between them. The CDR3 DNA is TGTGCCAGCTCACCATATCGAGAGACCCAGTACTTC. It translates to CASSPYRETQYF.

This chain uses TRBV4-2 with TRBJ2-1; D unclear. This CDR3 comprises 16 residues. V was pared by 4 bases and J by 4 bases, with 17 bases between. The germline gives CDR1 LGHNA, CDR2 YNFKEQ. In DNA form, the CDR3 reads TGTGCCAGCAGCCGGGCTTCTGGGGTCAAGTACAATGAGCAGTTCTTC. Its translation is CASSRASGVKYNEQFF.

The rearrangement joins TRBV20-1 to TRBJ2-3, with unresolved D. This CDR3 spans 11 amino acids. V was clipped by 6 bases and J by 9 bases, with 13 bases between them. The germline V gene encodes CDR1 DFQATT and CDR2 SNEGSKA (reference sequence). CDR3 nucleotides: TGCAGTGCAAGCCTCCCCGGGACGCAGTATTTT. Its protein is CSASLPGTQYF.

This clonotype has only a few counts. The gene calls are TRBV7-3 and TRBJ2-3; the D gene is possibly TRBD2 (5 bases). Germline CDR1 reads SGHTA; CDR2 reads FQGTGA. Trimming left V 5 bases short and J 4 bases short, with 16 bases between. CDR3 size: 15 residues. CDR3 region: CASSRVRAGPDTQYF. The CDR3 DNA reads as TGTGCCAGCAGCCGCGTGAGGGCGGGCCCAGATACGCAGTATTTT.

This chain joins TRBV29-1 and TRBJ1-1, with D unresolved. The V and J ends lost 5 bases and 4 bases respectively, with 17 bases between them. The CDR3 contains 14 residues. Germline loops: CDR1 SQVTM, CDR2 ANQGSEA. CDR3 loop: CSVRGRLGRTEAFF. CDR3 DNA sequence: TGCAGCGTTAGAGGGCGGCTTGGGCGCACTGAAGCTTTCTTT.

This clonotype appeared a few times. The chain has TRBV20-1 and TRBJ2-3; D is undetermined. Trimming removed 0 bases from V and 2 bases from J, with 12 bases in between. The CDR3 extends over 15 amino acids. Germline V gene data show CDR1 as DFQATT and CDR2 as SNEGSKA (reference sequence). The CDR3 loop is CSARDRVENTDTQYF. CDR3 DNA sequence: TGCAGTGCTAGAGATCGAGTGGAGAACACAGATACGCAGTATTTT.

This clonotype occurred a few times. V and J are TRBV5-6 and TRBJ2-2, with TRBD2 matching 10 bases. Germline CDR1 reads SGHDT; CDR2 reads YYEEEE. Losses at the gene ends were 1 base for V and 5 bases for J; bases not matched to a gene: 14. CDR3 length: 19 amino acids. DNA for the CDR3: TGTGCCAGCAGCTTGTCGGCTAGCGGGGGCTCCGTGAGGACCGGGGAGCTGTTTTTT. Protein: CASSLSASGGSVRTGELFF.

This rearrangement joins TRBV21-1 to TRBJ1-1; the DNA was not compared with TRBD1, the D call given in the table. TRBV21-1 corresponds to a pseudogene. This CDR3 has 15 residues. DNA for the CDR3: TGTGCCAGGAAGGGACAGGGGTTCATGAACACTGAAGCTTTCTTT. Amino acids: CARKGQGFMNTEAFF.

J is TRBJ2-2 and V is TRBV30; D tentatively fits TRBD1 or TRBD2 (5 bases each). The V end lost 1 base, the J end lost 4 bases, and 7 bases lay between the germline ends. The CDR3 has 13 amino acids. The germline gives CDR1 GTSNPN, CDR2 SVGIG (reference sequence). The CDR3 bases are TGTGCCTGGAGTGGAGGGGCCACCGGGGAGCTGTTTTTT. Translation: CAWSGGATGELFF.

The chain combines TRBV20-1 with TRBJ2-7, with TRBD2 matching over 12 bases. This CDR3 contains 12 residues. Germline trimming cut 4 bases from V and 7 bases from J; bases unmatched to any gene: 2. The germline CDR1 and CDR2 sequences are DFQATT and SNEGSKA (reference sequence). The CDR3 DNA reads as TGCAGTGCTATTCTAGCGGGGGGGGAGCAGTACTTC. Protein sequence: CSAILAGGEQYF.

This clonotype has only a few counts. This chain joins TRBV2 and TRBJ2-3; the D gene is possibly TRBD1 (6 bases). V was clipped by 6 bases and J by 1 base, with 14 bases between them. The CDR3 has 15 residues. Germline V lookup: CDR1 SNHLY, CDR2 FYNNEI. The CDR3 DNA sequence: TGTGCCAGCAGCGAACAGGGTCCGGGCACAGATACGCAGTATTTT. Its protein product is CASSEQGPGTDTQYF.

The sample holds many counts of this clonotype. The gene calls are TRBV5-1 and TRBJ2-3, with 8 bases lining up with TRBD1. The CDR3 extends over 15 amino acids. V shed 3 bases and J 0 bases; nucleotides not matched to a gene: 3. Per the germline V gene, CDR1 is SGHRS and CDR2 is YFSETQ. CDR3 bases: TGCGCCAGCAGCTCACGGACAGGGAGCACAGATACGCAGTATTTT. Its translation: CASSSRTGSTDTQYF.

The chain carries TRBV9 and TRBJ2-1; 7 bases match TRBD2. Germline V gives CDR1 SGDLS, CDR2 YYNGEE. The CDR3 has 16 residues. Trimming took 0 bases from V and 0 from J; bases not matched to a gene: 3. In DNA form, the CDR3 reads TGTGCCAGCAGCGTAGCGCCTAGCGGCTCCTACAATGAGCAGTTCTTC. Residues: CASSVAPSGSYNEQFF. The complete variable domain, with remaining parts taken from reference TRBV9 and TRBJ2-1, reads DSGVTQTPKHLITATGQRVTLRCSPRSGDLSVYWYQQSLDQGLQFLIQYYNGEERAKGNILERFSAQQFPDLHSELNLSSLELGDSALYFCASSVAPSGSYNEQFFGPGTRLTVL.

This clonotype was counted only a few times. V is TRBV9 and J is TRBJ2-4; D remains ambiguous. The germline gives CDR1 SGDLS, CDR2 YYNGEE. V shed 3 bases and J shed 1 base, with 14 bases lying between them. The CDR3 totals 16 residues. The CDR3: CASSDPSGTAKNIQYF. CDR3 bases: TGTGCCAGCAGCGATCCGAGTGGCACCGCCAAAAACATTCAGTACTTC.

The CDR3 sequence is CASSLTGGTTLSQETQYF. The CDR3 DNA reads TGTGCCAGCAGCTTAACCGGCGGGACTACCCTTTCCCAAGAGACCCAGTACTTC. The V call is TRBV7-3, the J call TRBJ2-5; 7 bases are shared with TRBD2. This CDR3 region has 18 residues. The V gene end was trimmed by 0 bases and the J gene end by 1 base; junction bases not matched to a gene: 11. Looked up from germline, CDR1 is SGHTA and CDR2 is FQGTGA.

The chain combines TRBV7-2 with TRBJ2-1; tentative D call: TRBD1 (5 bases). The CDR3 loop spans 15 amino acids. Trimming left V 5 bases short and J 2 bases short, with 13 bases between. The germline gives CDR1 SGHTA, CDR2 FQGNSA. In DNA, the CDR3 is TGTGCCAGCAGCAGAGGAAAGGGGCCCTACAATGAGCAGTTCTTC. Encoded protein: CASSRGKGPYNEQFF.

The chain links TRBV18 to TRBJ2-2; 12 positions match TRBD2. The CDR3 is 17 residues long. Germline V gene lookup returns CDR1 KGHSH and CDR2 LQKENI. The trim removed 3 bases at V and 5 bases at J, leaving 7 bases unmatched. The CDR3 loop reads CASSPPRGLAGTGELFF. CDR3 sequence (DNA): TGTGCCAGCTCACCTCCTCGAGGACTAGCGGGAACCGGGGAGCTGTTTTTT.

The J gene is TRBJ2-7, the V gene TRBV28, with D possibly TRBD1 on 6 matching bases. The germline V and J ends were trimmed by 3 bases and 1 base, with 13 bases remaining between them. The CDR3 has 15 amino acids. Germline V gene lookup returns CDR1 MDHEN and CDR2 SYDVKM. CDR3 sequence: CASSFDYRVSYEQYF. DNA for the CDR3: TGTGCCAGCAGTTTCGACTACAGGGTATCCTACGAGCAGTACTTC.